The TCR beta chain described here comes from a study of OX40 agonist ivuxolimab in advanced cancers. Overall study findings and caveats: Antigen specificity was not determined for the expanded peripheral T cells.

The method was immunoSEQ multiplex PCR; TCRdb's version includes in-frame clones alone and lacks a portion of them. Of some 66,000 clones detected, approximately 90% appear once; the ten largest clones hold over 0.25%. As regards this clone: Its antigen remains unknown.

Germline V lookup: CDR1 SGHNT, CDR2 YENEEA. This CDR3 is 16 amino acids long. Trimming took 4 bases from V and 3 from J; bases not matched to a gene: 9. This receptor was taken from an adult with an advanced solid tumor such as melanoma, head and neck, liver or kidney cancer. The V call is TRBV11-3, the J call TRBJ2-1; TRBD2 aligns across 7 bases. This sample comprised CD4+ or CD8+ T cells sorted from blood, obtained in a trial of the OX40 agonist ivuxolimab. DNA of the CDR3: TGTGCCAGCAGCTCCGAGTTGGGGGGGTACTACAATGAGCAGTTCTTC. Translating gives CASSSELGGYYNEQFF.